This T cell receptor beta chain was profiled in a study of early T cells in non-severe SARS-CoV-2 infection. Overall study: It was bulk RNA from unsorted whole blood that was sequenced, and the chains were unpaired. Study conclusions and caveats: Matches to VDJdb favored anti-spike CD8 responses and missed private and CD4 specificities.

J gave up 5 bases and V 6 bases, and 10 bases lay outside the gene matches. The CDR3 covers 15 residues. Germline loops: CDR1 KGHSH, CDR2 LQKENI. A word on this clonotype: Its antigen remains unidentified.

Attached unique molecular identifiers marked individual cDNA molecules. Each CDR3 protein gets one entry after TCRdb re-called the 5' RACE reads with MiXCR. The repertoire includes about 80,000 distinct CDR3 sequences, about 10% of them detected once, and over 3.5% sits in the top ten. J is TRBJ1-1 and V is TRBV18; 9 nucleotides match TRBD1. Sequenced sample: whole blood. The receptor comes from an adult who was a healthcare worker with PCR-confirmed SARS-CoV-2 infection or an uninfected control (not recorded which). The CDR3 here is CASSTGTGLGTEAFF. For the CDR3, the DNA is TGTGCCAGCTCCACCGGGACAGGGCTGGGAACTGAAGCTTTCTTT.